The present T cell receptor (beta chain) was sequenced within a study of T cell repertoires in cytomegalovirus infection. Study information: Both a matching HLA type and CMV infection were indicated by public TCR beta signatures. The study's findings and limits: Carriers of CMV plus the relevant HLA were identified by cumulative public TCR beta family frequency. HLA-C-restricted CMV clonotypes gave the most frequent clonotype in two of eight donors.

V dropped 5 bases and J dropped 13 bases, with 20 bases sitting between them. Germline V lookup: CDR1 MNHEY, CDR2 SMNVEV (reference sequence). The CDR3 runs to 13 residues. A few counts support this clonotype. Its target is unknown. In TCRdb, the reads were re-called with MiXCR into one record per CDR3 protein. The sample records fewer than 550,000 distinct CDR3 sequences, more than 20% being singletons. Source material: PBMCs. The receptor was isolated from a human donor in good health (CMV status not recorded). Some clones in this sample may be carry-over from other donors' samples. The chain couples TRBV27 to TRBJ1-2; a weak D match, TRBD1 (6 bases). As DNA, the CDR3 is TGTGCCAGCAGTCCCCCGAGGGGGGCCCCGCGCACCTTC. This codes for CASSPPRGAPRTF.